Below, 16 T cell receptor beta chains from the same sample are listed, as sequenced in a study of T cell changes during pregnancy in multiple sclerosis. Method: immunoSEQ multiplex PCR; TCRdb's copy keeps in-frame clones and lacks some. The sample lists some 75,000 clones, over 90% seen once, with 1.1% in the top ten. This material consisted of peripheral blood, taken in the second trimester of pregnancy. The receptors originated from a female donor with multiple sclerosis, enrolled in a pregnancy study.

This clone was picked up one time. The rearrangement uses TRBV6-4 and TRBJ2-2; 9 bases are a match to TRBD2. V lost 0 bases and J lost 6; bases outside the gene matches: 5. Germline CDR1 MRHNA, CDR2 SNTAGT. CDR3 length: 16 residues. The CDR3 is CASSDSLLAGPGELFF. As DNA, the CDR3 is TGTGCCAGCAGTGACTCGTTACTAGCGGGCCCCGGGGAGCTGTTTTTT.

V usage is TRBV6-1 and J usage is TRBJ2-1; 8 bases match TRBD2. The germline gives CDR1 MNHNS, CDR2 SASEGT. V dropped 6 bases and J dropped 1; count of bases not matched to a gene: 5. The CDR3 contains 15 residues. CDR3 DNA sequence: TGTGCCAGCAGCCCTGAGCGGGAGTCCTACAATGAGCAGTTCTTC. Translated, it gives CASSPERESYNEQFF.

The V gene is TRBV28, the J gene TRBJ1-1; a possible D gene is TRBD1 (6 bases). The CDR3 spans 15 residues. Germline loops: CDR1 MDHEN, CDR2 SYDVKM. V was shortened by 5 bases and J by 0 bases, with 13 bases between the two germline ends. The CDR3 region is CASSPRGDMNTEAFF. In nucleotides, the CDR3 is TGTGCCAGCAGTCCACGGGGGGACATGAACACTGAAGCTTTCTTT.

In DNA, the CDR3 is TGTGCCAGCAGTTCACCGGGACTTCGAACAACCTACAATGAGCAGTTCTTC. Translated: CASSSPGLRTTYNEQFF. V is TRBV28 and J is TRBJ2-1; D possibly corresponds to TRBD2 (6 bases). Deletions cut 4 bases from V and 2 bases from J, with 18 bases between. This CDR3 has 17 amino acids. Germline V gene lookup returns CDR1 MDHEN and CDR2 SYDVKM.

The rearrangement uses TRBV25-1 and TRBJ2-1, with 10 bases fitting TRBD2. CDR1 MGHDK and CDR2 SYGVNS come from the germline V gene. The junction had 8 bases not matched to a gene; V was cut back by 6 bases and J by 9 bases. The CDR3 covers 14 residues. For the CDR3, the DNA is TGTGCCAGCAGGGCTAGCGGGAGTGGGGTTGAGCAGTTCTTC. It translates to CASRASGSGVEQFF.

The chain recombines TRBV6-1 with TRBJ2-1, with 7 positions matching TRBD1. V was clipped by 5 bases and J by 4 bases; unmatched bases: 8. This CDR3 contains 15 residues. The V gene's germline CDR1 is MNHNS and CDR2 SASEGT. This CDR3 is CASSIRDSLYNEQFF. The CDR3 coding sequence is TGTGCCAGCAGTATTCGGGACAGTCTATACAATGAGCAGTTCTTC.

About this clone itself: Other DNA sequences in the same sample also yield this CDR3. V usage is TRBV9 and J usage is TRBJ2-2; D possibly corresponds to TRBD1 (6 bases). Germline loops: CDR1 SGDLS, CDR2 YYNGEE. This CDR3 spans 15 amino acids. V was pared by 4 bases and J by 7 bases, with 17 bases between. The CDR3 nucleotides read TGTGCCAGCAGCCCCACGCAGGGGCCGGGCGGGGAGCTGTTTTTT. Translated, it gives CASSPTQGPGGELFF. Drawing the rest from reference TRBV9 and TRBJ2-2, the complete variable domain is DSGVTQTPKHLITATGQRVTLRCSPRSGDLSVYWYQQSLDQGLQFLIQYYNGEERAKGNILERFSAQQFPDLHSELNLSSLELGDSALYFCASSPTQGPGGELFFGEGSRLTVL.

This clone was detected only once. The chain recombines TRBV28 with TRBJ1-5; D might be TRBD1 (6 bases). With 8 bases removed from V and 3 bases from J, the gap between germline ends came to 8 bases. The CDR3 covers 12 residues. Looked up from germline, CDR1 is MDHEN and CDR2 is SYDVKM. The CDR3 sequence is CASGQNNQPQHF. In DNA, the CDR3 is TGTGCCAGCGGACAGAACAATCAGCCCCAGCATTTT.

The chain is built from TRBV27 and TRBJ2-7; a possible D gene is TRBD1 (5 bases). CDR3 size: 13 residues. The V gene lost 4 bases and the J gene lost 4 bases, with 11 bases spanning the gap. Germline V gives CDR1 MNHEY, CDR2 SMNVEV (reference sequence). The CDR3 region has the DNA TGTGCCAGCAGTTCAATCCAGGGATACGAGCAGTACTTC. Translation: CASSSIQGYEQYF.

The rearrangement uses TRBV5-1 and TRBJ1-2, with D maybe TRBD1 (5 bases). CDR1 is SGHRS, CDR2 YFSETQ, per germline. The CDR3 is 13 residues long. Trimming took 0 bases from V and 4 from J, leaving 7 bases between them. This CDR3 reads CASSLGQLYGYTF. CDR3 DNA: TGCGCCAGCAGCTTGGGACAGCTCTATGGCTACACCTTC.

The chain links TRBV6-1 to TRBJ2-7; maybe TRBD1 (6 bases). The V gene's germline CDR1 is MNHNS and CDR2 SASEGT. The CDR3 length is 14 residues. With 5 bases removed from V and 1 base from J, the gap between germline ends came to 12 bases. CDR3 nucleotides: TGTGCCAGCAGTACCGGGACATCGTCCTACGAGCAGTACTTC. Translated: CASSTGTSSYEQYF.

The chain uses TRBV29-1 and TRBJ2-3; the match to TRBD1 covers 7 bases. CDR1 SQVTM and CDR2 ANQGSEA come from the germline V gene. There are 13 residues in the CDR3. With 5 bases clipped from V and 5 bases from J, the junction kept 7 bases outside the gene matches. The CDR3: CSVLDRVGDTQYF. The CDR3 DNA is TGCAGCGTTTTAGACAGGGTGGGAGATACGCAGTATTTT.

This chain uses TRBV7-8 with TRBJ1-5; maybe TRBD1 (5 bases). Per the germline V gene, CDR1 is SGHVS and CDR2 is FQNEAQ. V was clipped by 5 bases and J by 0 bases, with 11 bases between them. The CDR3 is 15 amino acids. This CDR3 is CASSLWGDSNQPQHF. DNA of the CDR3: TGTGCCAGCAGCCTGTGGGGGGATAGCAATCAGCCCCAGCATTTT.

This rearrangement joins TRBV7-2 to TRBJ2-5; a weak D match, TRBD1 (6 bases). Trimming cost V 5 bases and J 5 bases, with 21 bases left between them. Germline assignment: CDR1 SGHTA and CDR2 FQGNSA. This CDR3 contains 16 residues. The CDR3 reads CASSQGSVWGRETQYF. In nucleotides, the CDR3 is TGTGCCAGCAGCCAGGGGTCCGTGTGGGGGCGCGAGACCCAGTACTTC.

The rearrangement joins TRBV5-1 to TRBJ2-7; 7 nucleotides agree with TRBD2. V lost 1 base to trimming and J lost 3 bases; unmatched junction nucleotides: 1. The CDR3 has 13 amino acids. CDR1 is SGHRS and CDR2 is YFSETQ in the germline V gene. The CDR3 DNA reads as TGCGCCAGCAGCTTGTCTAGCGGCTACGAGCAGTACTTC. This translates into CASSLSSGYEQYF.

The rearrangement joins TRBV27 to TRBJ2-7, with a weak D call TRBD2 (6 bases). V shed 3 bases and J shed 7 bases, with 7 bases lying between them. There are 11 residues in the CDR3. Germline assignment: CDR1 MNHEY and CDR2 SMNVEV (reference sequence). CDR3 sequence: CASSLAGEQYF. For the CDR3, the DNA is TGTGCCAGCAGTTTGGCGGGGGAGCAGTACTTC.